This T cell receptor beta chain was documented in a study of CXCR3-negative and CXCR3-positive naive CD8 T cells. Study-wide points: In both naive subsets diversity was comparably high, whereas memory CD8+ cells showed much lower diversity. After cryopreservation, CXCR3 expression dropped partially; most assays used fresh PBMCs. Similar TRBV-TRBJ usage characterized naive CXCR3-negative and CXCR3-positive cells; memory cells differed. The naive subsets expressed comparable surface CD5, and the authors inferred TCR strength from TRB CDR3 properties.

The length of the CDR3 is 17 residues. CDR1 and CDR2 (germline): MNHNY, SVGAGI (reference sequence). Worth noting for this clonotype: The antigen remains undetermined.

UMI-labeled TRB cDNA libraries were prepared by 5' RACE. Using the 5' RACE reads, TCRdb records one entry per CDR3 protein without DNA. The table counts about 43,000 distinct CDR3 sequences; around 15% lies in the top ten. The receptor was isolated from a human donor in good health. Some clones in this sample may be carry-over from other donors' samples. The chain employs TRBV6-6 and TRBJ2-5; TCRdb selects TRBD2, and the lack of DNA leaves this call unchecked. The sample comprised memory CD8+ T cells from blood. CDR3 protein: CASSYSSSGGGQETQYF.